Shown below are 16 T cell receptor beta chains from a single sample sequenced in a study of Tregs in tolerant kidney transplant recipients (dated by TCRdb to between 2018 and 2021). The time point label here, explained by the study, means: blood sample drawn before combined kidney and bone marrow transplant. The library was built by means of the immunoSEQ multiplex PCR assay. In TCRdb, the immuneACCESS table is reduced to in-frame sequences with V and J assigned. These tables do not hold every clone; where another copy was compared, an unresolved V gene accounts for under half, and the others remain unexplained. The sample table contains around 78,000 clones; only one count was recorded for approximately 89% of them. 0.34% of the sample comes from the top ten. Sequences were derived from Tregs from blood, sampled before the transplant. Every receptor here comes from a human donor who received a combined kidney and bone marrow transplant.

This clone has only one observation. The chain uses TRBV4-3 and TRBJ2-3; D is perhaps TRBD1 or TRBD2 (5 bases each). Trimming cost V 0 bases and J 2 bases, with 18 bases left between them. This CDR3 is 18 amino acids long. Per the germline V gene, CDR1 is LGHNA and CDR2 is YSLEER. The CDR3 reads CASSQDITGRDPTDTQYF. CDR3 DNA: TGCGCCAGCAGCCAAGATATTACGGGACGAGACCCCACAGATACGCAGTATTTT.

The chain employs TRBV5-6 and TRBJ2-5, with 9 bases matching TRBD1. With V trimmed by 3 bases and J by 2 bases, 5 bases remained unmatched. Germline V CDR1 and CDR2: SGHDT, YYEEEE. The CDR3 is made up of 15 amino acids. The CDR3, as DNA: TGTGCCAGCAGCTCCGGGACAGGGAGGCAAGAGACCCAGTACTTC. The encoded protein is CASSSGTGRQETQYF.

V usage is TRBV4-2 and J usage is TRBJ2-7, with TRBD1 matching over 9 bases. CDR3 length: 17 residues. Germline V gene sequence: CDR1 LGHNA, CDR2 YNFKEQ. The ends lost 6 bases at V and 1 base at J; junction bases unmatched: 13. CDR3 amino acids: CASSLSTGGGRSYEQYF. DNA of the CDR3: TGTGCCAGCAGTCTCTCCACAGGGGGCGGTCGGTCCTACGAGCAGTACTTC.

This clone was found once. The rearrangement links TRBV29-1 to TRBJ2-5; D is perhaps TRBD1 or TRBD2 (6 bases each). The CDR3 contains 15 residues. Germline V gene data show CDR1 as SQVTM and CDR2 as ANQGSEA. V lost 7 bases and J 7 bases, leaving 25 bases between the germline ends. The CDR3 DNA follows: TGCAGCGCGAGAACGAATCGGGGGACAATGGGGACCCAGTACTTC. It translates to CSARTNRGTMGTQYF.

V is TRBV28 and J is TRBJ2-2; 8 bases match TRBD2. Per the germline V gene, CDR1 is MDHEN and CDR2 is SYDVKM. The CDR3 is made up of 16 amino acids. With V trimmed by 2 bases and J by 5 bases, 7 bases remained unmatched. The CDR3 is CASSLRSGRSTGELFF. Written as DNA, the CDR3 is TGTGCCAGCAGTTTAAGAAGCGGGAGAAGTACCGGGGAGCTGTTTTTT.

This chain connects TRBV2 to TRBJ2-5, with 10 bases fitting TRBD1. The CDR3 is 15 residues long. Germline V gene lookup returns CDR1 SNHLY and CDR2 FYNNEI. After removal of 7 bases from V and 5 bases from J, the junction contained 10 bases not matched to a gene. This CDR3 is CASTPGTGVWETQYF. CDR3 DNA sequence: TGTGCCAGCACTCCGGGGACAGGGGTTTGGGAGACCCAGTACTTC.

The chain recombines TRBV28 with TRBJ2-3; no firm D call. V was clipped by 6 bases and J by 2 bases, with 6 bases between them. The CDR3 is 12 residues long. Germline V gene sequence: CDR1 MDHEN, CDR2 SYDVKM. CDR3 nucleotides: TGTGCCAGCAGCAAGAACACAGATACGCAGTATTTT. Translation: CASSKNTDTQYF.

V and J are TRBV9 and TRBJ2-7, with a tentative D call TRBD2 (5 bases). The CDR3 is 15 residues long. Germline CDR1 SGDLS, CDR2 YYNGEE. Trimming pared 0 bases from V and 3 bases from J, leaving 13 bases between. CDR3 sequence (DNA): TGTGCCAGCAGCGTAGAGGCGGGTCTGAGCTACGAGCAGTACTTC. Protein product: CASSVEAGLSYEQYF.

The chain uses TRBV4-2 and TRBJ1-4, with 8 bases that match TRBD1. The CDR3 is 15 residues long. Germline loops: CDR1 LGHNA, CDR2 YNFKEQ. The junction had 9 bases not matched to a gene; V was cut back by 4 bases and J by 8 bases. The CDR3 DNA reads TGTGCCAGCAGCCGTCCGACAGGGGAGGGGGAAAAACTGTTTTTT. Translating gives CASSRPTGEGEKLFF.

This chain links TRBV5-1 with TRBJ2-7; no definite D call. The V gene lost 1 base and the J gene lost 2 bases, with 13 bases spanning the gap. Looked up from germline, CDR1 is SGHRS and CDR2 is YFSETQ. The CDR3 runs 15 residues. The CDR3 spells CASSLNGLGAYEQYF. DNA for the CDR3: TGCGCCAGCAGCTTGAATGGTCTAGGAGCCTACGAGCAGTACTTC.

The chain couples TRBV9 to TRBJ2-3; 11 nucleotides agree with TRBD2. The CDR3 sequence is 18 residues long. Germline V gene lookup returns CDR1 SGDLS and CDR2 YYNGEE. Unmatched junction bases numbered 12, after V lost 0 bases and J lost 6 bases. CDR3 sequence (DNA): TGTGCCAGCAGCGTAGTCCCCCTAGCGGGAGGCTCGCGGGATACGCAGTATTTT. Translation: CASSVVPLAGGSRDTQYF.

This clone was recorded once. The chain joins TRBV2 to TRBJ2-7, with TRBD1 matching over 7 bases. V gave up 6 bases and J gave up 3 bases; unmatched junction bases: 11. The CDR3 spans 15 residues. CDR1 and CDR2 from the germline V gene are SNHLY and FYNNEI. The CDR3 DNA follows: TGTGCCAGCAGGGCGTTAGGGCAGGGGGACTACGAGCAGTACTTC. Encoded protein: CASRALGQGDYEQYF.

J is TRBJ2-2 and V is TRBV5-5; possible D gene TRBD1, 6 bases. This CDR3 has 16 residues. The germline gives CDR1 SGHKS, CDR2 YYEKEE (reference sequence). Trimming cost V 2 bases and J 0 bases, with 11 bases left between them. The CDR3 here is CASSFGQTANTGELFF. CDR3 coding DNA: TGTGCCAGCAGCTTCGGACAGACCGCGAACACCGGGGAGCTGTTTTTT. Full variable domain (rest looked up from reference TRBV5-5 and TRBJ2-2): DAGVTQSPTHLIKTRGQQVTLRCSPISGHKSVSWYQQVLGQGPQFIFQYYEKEERGRGNFPDRFSARQFPNYSSELNVNALLLGDSALYLCASSFGQTANTGELFFGEGSRLTVL.

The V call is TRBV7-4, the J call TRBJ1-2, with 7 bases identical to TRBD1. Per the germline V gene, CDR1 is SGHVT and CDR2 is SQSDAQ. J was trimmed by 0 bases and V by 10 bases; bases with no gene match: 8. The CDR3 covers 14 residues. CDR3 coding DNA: TGTGCCATCTACCAGGGGGGCCCTAACTATGGCTACACCTTC. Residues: CAIYQGGPNYGYTF.

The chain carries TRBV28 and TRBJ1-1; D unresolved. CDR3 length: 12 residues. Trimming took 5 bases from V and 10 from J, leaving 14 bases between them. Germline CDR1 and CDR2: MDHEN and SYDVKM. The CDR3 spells CASSTSKGVAFF. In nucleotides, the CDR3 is TGTGCCAGCAGTACCTCTAAGGGTGTAGCTTTCTTT.

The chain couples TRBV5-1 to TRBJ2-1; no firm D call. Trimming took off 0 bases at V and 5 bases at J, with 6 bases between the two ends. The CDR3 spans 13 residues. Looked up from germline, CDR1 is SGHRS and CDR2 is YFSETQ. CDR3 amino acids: CASSLVVDNEQFF. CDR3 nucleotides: TGCGCCAGCAGCTTGGTAGTAGACAATGAGCAGTTCTTC.